The 22 T cell receptor beta chains in this list originate from one sample, sequenced in a study of identifying expanded T cells in peripheral blood. Measured with immunoSEQ multiplex PCR; TCRdb has only the in-frame clones, and not every one. The sample records just over 90,000 clones, almost 90% being singletons. The specimen sequenced was blood. These receptors were collected from a person between 18 and 69 years old in good health.

This clone was detected once. The chain employs TRBV27 and TRBJ2-1, with a weak D call TRBD2 (5 bases). Trimming removed 2 bases from V and 6 bases from J, with 8 bases in between. Per the germline V gene, CDR1 is MNHEY and CDR2 is SMNVEV (reference sequence). This CDR3 has 13 residues. Here the CDR3 DNA reads TGTGCCAGCAGTTTAAGAGGGTTCAATGAGCAGTTCTTC. Translation: CASSLRGFNEQFF.

The CDR3 reads CASRLTGLTDTQYF. The CDR3 region has the DNA TGTGCCAGCAGGCTGACAGGACTCACAGATACGCAGTATTTT. The chain employs TRBV5-5 and TRBJ2-3, with D possibly matching TRBD1 (6 bases). Trimming stripped 5 bases from V and 2 bases from J, with 12 bases between. Per germline, CDR1 SGHKS and CDR2 YYEKEE (reference sequence). This CDR3 comprises 14 residues.

The J gene is TRBJ2-7, the V gene TRBV5-1; D gene ambiguous. Germline assignment: CDR1 SGHRS and CDR2 YFSETQ. The CDR3 spans 13 residues. V gave up 3 bases and J gave up 5 bases, with 12 bases separating them. CDR3 DNA: TGCGCCAGCAGCTCGTCCGGCTACAACGAGCAGTACTTC. As protein: CASSSSGYNEQYF.

The rearrangement links TRBV6-4 to TRBJ2-1; 11 positions agree with TRBD1. The CDR3 is 15 residues long. The V and J ends lost 6 bases and 7 bases, in that order; junction bases with no gene match: 8. The germline V gene encodes CDR1 MRHNA and CDR2 SNTAGT. The CDR3 region is CASSPGQGERNEQFF. In nucleotides, the CDR3 is TGTGCCAGCAGCCCGGGACAGGGGGAAAGGAATGAGCAGTTCTTC.

V and J are TRBV7-8 and TRBJ2-3, with D possibly matching TRBD2 (7 bases). CDR1 is SGHVS and CDR2 is FQNEAQ in the germline V gene. V was trimmed by 7 bases and J by 4 bases, leaving 15 bases between them. The length of the CDR3 is 14 residues. The DNA for the CDR3 is TGTGCCAGCACGAGGGGGGGGTTGGCAGATACGCAGTATTTT. It encodes CASTRGGLADTQYF. The full variable domain, rest sourced from reference TRBV7-8 and TRBJ2-3, is GAGVSQSPRYKVAKRGQDVALRCDPISGHVSLFWYQQALGQGPEFLTYFQNEAQLDKSGLPSDRFFAERPEGSVSTLKIQRTQQEDSAVYLCASTRGGLADTQYFGPGTRLTVL.

This chain uses TRBV5-4 with TRBJ2-5; D may be TRBD2 (5 bases). This CDR3 comprises 15 residues. Germline V gene data show CDR1 as SGHNT and CDR2 as YYREEE (reference sequence). The V end lost 1 base, the J end lost 1 base, and 11 bases lay between the germline ends. The CDR3 protein is CASSLSSPAQETQYF. CDR3 coding DNA: TGTGCCAGCAGCTTGTCTAGCCCGGCCCAAGAGACCCAGTACTTC.

In its sample, this clone was seen once. This chain joins TRBV15 and TRBJ2-3; D ambiguous. This CDR3 contains 14 residues. Looked up from germline, CDR1 is LNHNV and CDR2 is YYDKDF (reference sequence). V gave up 3 bases and J gave up 3 bases, with 10 bases separating them. The CDR3 nucleotides read TGTGCCACCAGCAGCTCTCGGACGACAGATACGCAGTATTTT. As protein: CATSSSRTTDTQYF.

The chain links TRBV4-3 to TRBJ2-3; D is unresolved. CDR3 length: 14 amino acids. V lost 0 bases and J 2 bases, leaving 6 bases between the germline ends. The germline gives CDR1 LGHNA, CDR2 YSLEER. In DNA, the CDR3 is TGCGCCAGCAGCCAAGACAGAACCACAGATACGCAGTATTTT. Its protein product is CASSQDRTTDTQYF.

The CDR3 sequence is CASRQDPQRTQHF. As DNA, the CDR3 is TGCGCCAGCAGACAGGACCCTCAGAGGACCCAGCATTTT. The V and J genes are TRBV5-1 and TRBJ1-5, with a tentative D call TRBD1 (5 bases). Trimming took off 5 bases at V and 11 bases at J, with 17 bases between the two ends. From germline, CDR1 is SGHRS and CDR2 YFSETQ. This CDR3 has 13 residues. Full variable domain (outside the CDR3, taken from reference TRBV5-1 and TRBJ1-5): KAGVTQTPRYLIKTRGQQVTLSCSPISGHRSVSWYQQTPGQGLQFLFEYFSETQRNKGNFPGRFSGRQFSNSRSEMNVSTLELGDSALYLCASRQDPQRTQHFGDGTRLSIL.

J is TRBJ2-5 and V is TRBV6-5; TRBD1 aligns across 9 bases. Germline trimming cut 0 bases from V and 7 bases from J; bases unmatched to any gene: 6. CDR1 and CDR2 from the germline V gene are MNHEY and SVGAGI. The CDR3 totals 15 residues. CDR3 protein: CASSYSGQGPGTQYF. The CDR3 nucleotides are TGTGCCAGCAGTTACTCCGGACAGGGGCCAGGGACCCAGTACTTC.

This rearrangement joins TRBV5-6 to TRBJ1-5; 8 positions agree with TRBD1. This CDR3 comprises 14 residues. V was clipped by 4 bases and J by 5 bases; unmatched bases: 5. Looked up from germline, CDR1 is SGHDT and CDR2 is YYEEEE. DNA for the CDR3: TGTGCCAGCAGCACGACAGGGGTGCATCAGCCCCAGCATTTT. Translated, it gives CASSTTGVHQPQHF. The whole variable domain, filled in from reference TRBV5-6 and TRBJ1-5, reads DAGVTQSPTHLIKTRGQQVTLRCSPKSGHDTVSWYQQALGQGPQFIFQYYEEEERQRGNFPDRFSGHQFPNYSSELNVNALLLGDSALYLCASSTTGVHQPQHFGDGTRLSIL.

This clone ranks as medium-sized. The chain has TRBV6-4 and TRBJ2-3, with D maybe TRBD2 (6 bases). Germline V CDR1 and CDR2: MRHNA, SNTAGT. This CDR3 spans 14 amino acids. V lost 0 bases, J lost 4 bases, and 8 bases lay in between. The CDR3 DNA reads as TGTGCCAGCAGTGACTCGAGCGGGCCAGATACGCAGTATTTT. Protein product: CASSDSSGPDTQYF.

This chain joins TRBV19 and TRBJ2-3; D is undetermined. The CDR3 spans 15 residues. Germline CDR1 reads LNHDA; CDR2 reads SQIVND (reference sequence). V was cut by 1 base and J by 2 bases, with 10 bases left in between. The CDR3 protein is CASSIGVLSTDTQYF. In DNA form, the CDR3 reads TGTGCCAGTAGTATAGGGGTCCTCTCCACAGATACGCAGTATTTT.

This chain uses TRBV30 with TRBJ1-1; 7 bases map to TRBD1. Trimming took 4 bases from V and 4 from J; bases not matched to a gene: 12. CDR3 length equals 15 residues. Germline CDR1 GTSNPN, CDR2 SVGIG (reference sequence). The chain's CDR3 is CAWTLKGARGTEAFF. The CDR3 DNA follows: TGTGCCTGGACGTTAAAGGGGGCGCGGGGCACTGAAGCTTTCTTT. Based on the CDR3 plus reference TRBV30 and TRBJ1-1, the full variable domain is SQTIHQWPATLVQPVGSPLSLECTVEGTSNPNLYWYRQAAGRGLQLLFYSVGIGQISSEVPQNLSASRPQDRQFILSSKKLLLSDSGFYLCAWTLKGARGTEAFFGQGTRLTVV.

The chain uses TRBV29-1 and TRBJ2-7; 12 bases fit TRBD1. Germline CDR1 is SQVTM and CDR2 is ANQGSEA. V dropped 7 bases and J dropped 0; count of bases not matched to a gene: 10. The CDR3 spans 16 residues. The CDR3 sequence is CSAGTGGPISSYEQYF. The CDR3 nucleotides are TGCAGCGCTGGGACAGGGGGCCCCATTAGCTCCTACGAGCAGTACTTC.

Comments on this clone: Other nucleotide sequences from this sample produce the same CDR3. The chain has TRBV7-3 and TRBJ2-5, with a possible D match to TRBD1 (6 bases). Trimming removed 5 bases from V and 3 bases from J, with 16 bases in between. Germline V gene data show CDR1 as SGHTA and CDR2 as FQGTGA. The CDR3 contains 15 residues. CDR3 loop: CASSLQGRAEETQYF. In DNA, the CDR3 is TGTGCCAGCAGCCTACAGGGTCGGGCTGAAGAGACCCAGTACTTC.

The chain has TRBV6-5 and TRBJ2-1; D unclear. Germline V gene lookup returns CDR1 MNHEY and CDR2 SVGAGI. This CDR3 comprises 9 residues. V was shortened by 8 bases and J by 8 bases, with 4 bases between the two germline ends. DNA for the CDR3: TGTGCCAGCGGGTATGAGCAGTTCTTC. It yields the protein CASGYEQFF.

V gene TRBV4-1 combines with J gene TRBJ2-1; 11 nucleotides line up with TRBD2. V gave up 4 bases and J gave up 3 bases; unmatched junction bases: 2. This CDR3 is 15 amino acids long. Germline V CDR1 and CDR2: MGHRA, YSYEKL. CDR3 sequence: CASSPGTSGYNEQFF. The CDR3, as DNA: TGCGCCAGCAGCCCCGGGACTAGCGGCTACAATGAGCAGTTCTTC.

The gene calls are TRBV18 and TRBJ2-3, with D uncertain. The CDR3 runs 15 residues. The ends were cut back, 0 bases at V and 3 bases at J, with 10 bases in the middle. Germline CDR1 KGHSH, CDR2 LQKENI. In DNA, the CDR3 is TGTGCCAGCTCACCACCTGAAGGTTGGACAGATACGCAGTATTTT. It encodes CASSPPEGWTDTQYF.

The chain combines TRBV1 with TRBJ1-4. TRBV1 is reported as a pseudogene. The CDR3 is 17 residues long. CDR3: CTSSPGLPKPPGEKLFF. The CDR3 nucleotides read TGCACCAGCAGCCCGGGACTTCCCAAGCCGCCGGGGGAAAAACTGTTTTTT.

The V call is TRBV28, the J call TRBJ2-3; a possible D gene is TRBD2 (6 bases). V lost 5 bases and J 2 bases, leaving 11 bases between the germline ends. Germline V gene lookup returns CDR1 MDHEN and CDR2 SYDVKM. This CDR3 has 14 residues. The CDR3 reads CASSRRDSTDTQYF. The CDR3 DNA is TGTGCCAGCAGTCGGAGGGACTCCACAGATACGCAGTATTTT.

Notes on this clone: The same CDR3 also results from other DNA sequences found in this sample. This chain connects TRBV2 to TRBJ2-2, with 8 positions matching TRBD2. The CDR3 contains 15 residues. Germline assignment: CDR1 SNHLY and CDR2 FYNNEI. The ends lost 0 bases at V and 4 bases at J; junction bases unmatched: 1. The CDR3 protein is CASSEARGGTGELFF. CDR3 nucleotide sequence: TGTGCCAGCAGTGAAGCTCGGGGGGGCACCGGGGAGCTGTTTTTT.